A single sample is the source of the 32 T cell receptor beta chains below, sequenced in a study of T cells in Graves' hyperthyroidism and ophthalmopathy. Using RNA transcripts as the source, TCR beta CDR3 regions were amplified. When the TCR CDR3 underwent first-round RT-PCR, the HTBI primer set was used. TCRdb analysed the multiplex PCR reads with MiXCR anew, one entry per CDR3 protein. Of about 570,000 distinct CDR3 sequences in the sample, roughly 50% were seen once. Sequences were obtained from peripheral blood or thyroid tissue (not recorded which). Source of these receptors: an adult woman with Graves' disease, either hyperthyroidism or ophthalmopathy (not recorded which).

As regards this clonotype: No DNA is shown, since the ends of the CDR3 on it are uncertain; the CDR3 is the one TCRdb lists. The J gene is TRBJ2-2, the V gene TRBV2; the table's TRBD1 call for D was not verified on the DNA. Inclusive of both ends, the CDR3 amounts to 15 amino acids. Germline loops: CDR1 SNHLY, CDR2 FYNNEI. The CDR3 loop reads CATITVGAGTEELFF.

The chain combines TRBV7-3 with TRBJ2-2; D tentatively fits TRBD1 or TRBD2 (5 bases each). Per germline, CDR1 SGHTA and CDR2 FQGTGA. The CDR3 is 13 amino acids. Trimming removed 4 bases from V and 7 bases from J, with 10 bases in between. DNA of the CDR3: TGTGCCAGCAGCTCAATGGGGGTCGGGGAGCTGTTTTTT. This encodes CASSSMGVGELFF.

V gene TRBV12-3 or TRBV12-4 combines with J gene TRBJ2-7; TRBD1 matches 9 bases. This CDR3 is 13 amino acids long. V lost 4 bases and J lost 6; bases outside the gene matches: 4. The CDR3 region is CASSWPGQGEQYF. CDR3 nucleotide sequence: TGTGCCAGCAGTTGGCCGGGACAGGGCGAGCAGTACTTC.

Ten or more counts support this clonotype. The chain recombines TRBV7-8 with TRBJ1-2; possibly TRBD1 for D (6 bases). Germline V gene lookup returns CDR1 SGHVS and CDR2 FQNEAQ. Trimming pared 1 base from V and 8 bases from J, leaving 11 bases between. The CDR3 is 13 residues long. The CDR3 DNA reads as TGTGCCAGCAGCTTAGTAGACAGGAACGGCTACACCTTC. Translating it yields CASSLVDRNGYTF.

Of note for this clonotype: This clone may be a read error of a much larger clone one base away. The chain is built from TRBV6-5 and TRBJ1-1; D gene unclear. This CDR3 comprises 15 residues. V shed 2 bases and J shed 2 bases, with 12 bases lying between them. The germline V gene has CDR1 MNHEY and CDR2 SVGAGI. The CDR3 nucleotides read TGTGCCAGCAGTTACGCCACCCAACCAAACACTGAAGCTTTCTTT. As protein: CASSYATQPNTEAFF.

On this clonotype: A read error may produce the germline difference seen at one junction end. The chain couples TRBV6-4 to TRBJ1-2, with D unresolved. Per the germline V gene, CDR1 is MRHNA and CDR2 is SNTAGT. CDR3 size: 12 residues. CDR3 DNA sequence: TGTGCCAACAGTGCGGTGGGAGGTGGCTACACTTTC. This encodes CANSAVGGGYTF.

The chain carries TRBV10-3 and TRBJ1-2; unclear D gene. The CDR3 contains 16 residues. With 0 bases removed from V and 6 bases from J, the gap between germline ends came to 17 bases. Per the germline V gene, CDR1 is ENHRY and CDR2 is SYGVKD. The DNA of the CDR3 is TGTGCCATCAGTGAGTCCGTCAGTACCGGGGAAGATGGCTACACCTTC. Translated: CAISESVSTGEDGYTF.

The chain employs TRBV29-1 and TRBJ2-1; 8 nucleotides line up with TRBD1. CDR1 and CDR2 (germline): SQVTM, ANQGSEA. This CDR3 is 16 amino acids long. The junction had 18 bases not matched to a gene; V was cut back by 7 bases and J by 7 bases. CDR3 loop: CSAGTGGLPRGNEQFF. The CDR3 bases are TGCAGCGCCGGGACAGGCGGACTACCTCGGGGGAATGAGCAGTTCTTC.

Here the CDR3 DNA reads TGTGCCAGCAGCCAAGATGGACAGGGGGCGTTAGCTTTCTTT. It is translated as CASSQDGQGALAFF. The chain joins TRBV11-2 to TRBJ1-1, with TRBD1 matching 11 bases. CDR3 size: 14 residues. Looked up from germline, CDR1 is SGHAT and CDR2 is FQNNGV. Trimming took 5 bases from V and 10 from J; bases not matched to a gene: 9.

A word on this clonotype: Germline is not matched at one junction end, which may reflect a read error. The chain employs TRBV20-1 and TRBJ1-1; D unclear. In germline, CDR1 is DFQATT, CDR2 SNEGSKA (reference sequence). This CDR3 comprises 14 residues. The CDR3 DNA is TGCAGTGCTAAGGACCCGTCCCTTCACACTGAGGCTTTCTTT. This gives the protein CSAKDPSLHTEAFF.

This chain uses TRBV28 with TRBJ2-6; TRBD2 aligns across 7 bases. The CDR3 totals 16 residues. Trimming cost V 7 bases and J 15 bases; bases outside gene matches: 21. Germline lookup yields CDR1 MDHEN and CDR2 SYDVKM. CDR3 in amino acids: CASTLVGGAGSRGLTF. CDR3 sequence (DNA): TGTGCCAGCACCCTAGTTGGTGGAGCGGGGAGCAGAGGCCTGACTTTC.

About this clonotype: A much larger clonotype is one base distant, so this may be a read error. This chain links TRBV12-3 or TRBV12-4 with TRBJ2-2; no clear D gene. This CDR3 has 12 amino acids. CDR3 region: CVSSLWERELFF. CDR3 DNA sequence: TGTGTCAGCAGTTTATGGGAAAGGGAGCTGTTTTTT.

In this sample, this clonotype turned up many times. The J gene is TRBJ1-2, the V gene TRBV11-2; possibly TRBD1 for D (6 bases). The CDR3 contains 12 residues. The germline V gene encodes CDR1 SGHAT and CDR2 FQNNGV. The V gene lost 6 bases and the J gene lost 6 bases, with 11 bases spanning the gap. The CDR3 region has the DNA TGTGCCAGCAGAGGGGGGGTGGATGGCTACACCTTC. Protein product: CASRGGVDGYTF.

The sample holds many counts of this clonotype. As DNA, the CDR3 is TGTGCCAGCAGCTTAGGAACAGAAAATCAGCCCCAGCATTTT. Translation: CASSLGTENQPQHF. J is TRBJ1-5 and V is TRBV7-9; D unresolved. Per the germline V gene, CDR1 is SEHNR and CDR2 is FQNEAQ (reference sequence). V lost 1 base to trimming and J lost 4 bases, with 8 bases between them. The CDR3 runs to 14 residues.

The count of this clonotype is one. This rearrangement joins TRBV29-1 to TRBJ2-7; D is tentatively TRBD1 or TRBD2 (5 bases each). The CDR3 extends over 13 amino acids. Germline V gene data show CDR1 as SQVTM and CDR2 as ANQGSEA. Trimming left V 5 bases short and J 0 bases short, with 11 bases between. The CDR3 DNA is TGCAGCGTTTGGGGACCCGCCTCCTACGAGCAGTACTTC. Amino acid sequence: CSVWGPASYEQYF.

The sample holds many counts of this clonotype. The gene calls are TRBV15 and TRBJ2-7; 9 nucleotides agree with TRBD1. The CDR3 totals 15 residues. The ends lost 2 bases at V and 6 bases at J; junction bases unmatched: 8. Germline loops: CDR1 LNHNV, CDR2 YYDKDF (reference sequence). The CDR3: CATSRLGQGKGEQYF. The CDR3 nucleotides are TGTGCCACCAGCAGATTGGGACAGGGTAAGGGCGAGCAGTACTTC.

The chain carries TRBV2 and TRBJ1-6; a weak D match, TRBD1 (5 bases). Germline V gene data show CDR1 as SNHLY and CDR2 as FYNNEI. The CDR3 consists of 13 residues. Trimming removed 2 bases from V and 9 bases from J, with 8 bases in between. CDR3 sequence (DNA): TGTGCCAGCAGTGAACAGGGAGGTTCACCCCTCCACTTT. As protein: CASSEQGGSPLHF. The full variable domain, completed using reference TRBV2 and TRBJ1-6, is EPEVTQTPSHQVTQMGQEVILRCVPISNHLYFYWYRQILGQKVEFLVSFYNNEISEKSEIFDDQFSVERPDGSNFTLKIRSTKLEDSAMYFCASSEQGGSPLHFGNGTRLTVT.

This clonotype was seen at least ten times. The rearrangement joins TRBV2 to TRBJ1-1, with a tentative D call TRBD1 (5 bases). The germline CDR1 and CDR2 sequences are SNHLY and FYNNEI. The CDR3 length is 11 residues. V dropped 3 bases and J dropped 6 bases, with 5 bases sitting between them. CDR3 sequence (DNA): TGTGCCAGCAGTGAGGGGCCTGAAGCTTTCTTT. Translated: CASSEGPEAFF.

This clonotype was observed a handful of times. The rearrangement uses TRBV19 and TRBJ1-3; TRBD1 might be the D (6 bases). Germline lookup yields CDR1 LNHDA and CDR2 SQIVND (reference sequence). The CDR3 length is 17 residues. Trimming pared 3 bases from V and 0 bases from J, leaving 15 bases between. The CDR3 DNA reads as TGTGCCAGTAGTATCCAGACCGGGGGCACCTCTGGAAACACCATATATTTT. It translates to CASSIQTGGTSGNTIYF. Together with reference TRBV19 and TRBJ1-3, the CDR3 gives the full variable domain: DGGITQSPKYLFRKEGQNVTLSCEQNLNHDAMYWYRQDPGQGLRLIYYSQIVNDFQKGDIAEGYSVSREKKESFPLTVTSAQKNPTAFYLCASSIQTGGTSGNTIYFGEGSWLTVV.

This sequence joins TRBV11-2 and TRBJ2-5; unclear D gene. V lost 0 bases, J lost 4 bases, and 9 bases lay in between. The CDR3 sequence is 14 residues long. CDR1 is SGHAT and CDR2 is FQNNGV in the germline V gene. CDR3 in amino acids: CASSLEAIAETQYF. Here the CDR3 DNA reads TGTGCCAGCAGCTTAGAGGCTATTGCAGAGACCCAGTACTTC.

This clonotype has a count of ten or more. The CDR3 sequence: CASSATGIKAGELFF. CDR3 nucleotide sequence: TGTGCCAGCAGCGCGACAGGGATAAAGGCCGGGGAGCTGTTTTTT. V and J are TRBV9 and TRBJ2-2; 7 nucleotides match TRBD1. Trimming took 3 bases from V and 6 from J; bases not matched to a gene: 8. Germline assignment: CDR1 SGDLS and CDR2 YYNGEE. The CDR3 totals 15 residues.

This sequence joins TRBV7-9 and TRBJ2-2; 7 bases align to TRBD2. Trimming cost V 5 bases and J 4 bases; bases outside gene matches: 10. This CDR3 contains 16 residues. Germline V gives CDR1 SEHNR, CDR2 FQNEAQ (reference sequence). The CDR3 protein is CASSATRSGGTGELFF. The DNA for the CDR3 is TGTGCCAGCAGCGCCACGAGGTCGGGGGGCACCGGGGAGCTGTTTTTT.

This clonotype came up many times. The chain carries TRBV6-5 and TRBJ2-7, with D maybe TRBD1 (6 bases). CDR1 and CDR2 (germline): MNHEY, SVGAGI. The CDR3 sequence is 15 residues long. V lost 2 bases, J lost 2 bases, and 13 bases lay in between. The CDR3 is CASSYQGGSTYEQYF. The CDR3 DNA follows: TGTGCCAGCAGTTACCAAGGGGGTAGCACCTACGAGCAGTACTTC.

This clonotype was seen repeatedly, ten times or more. The chain carries TRBV12-3 or TRBV12-4 and TRBJ1-6; a possible D gene is TRBD1 (5 bases). The V gene lost 8 bases and the J gene lost 0 bases, with 14 bases spanning the gap. The CDR3 contains 16 residues. CDR3 coding DNA: TGTGCCAGCGGTAGGACACGGAGCTCCTATAATTCACCCCTCCACTTT. Translated: CASGRTRSSYNSPLHF.

A note on this clonotype: One junction end disagrees with the germline gene, perhaps due to a read error. CDR3 region: CSARVGTGDGYTF. For the CDR3, the DNA is TGCAGTGCTCGCGTCGGCACGGGGGATGGTTACACCTTC. This rearrangement joins TRBV20-1 to TRBJ1-2; TRBD1 might be the D (5 bases). CDR3 size: 13 residues. The germline V gene encodes CDR1 DFQATT and CDR2 SNEGSKA (reference sequence).

This clonotype has a handful of counts. The chain recombines TRBV7-2 with TRBJ2-1; D is uncertain. The CDR3 is made up of 14 amino acids. V shed 2 bases and J shed 9 bases, with 14 bases lying between them. Germline lookup yields CDR1 SGHTA and CDR2 FQGNSA. CDR3 residues: CASSLSSSQSEQFF. CDR3 DNA: TGTGCCAGCAGCTTATCGTCTAGTCAGAGTGAGCAGTTCTTC.

The chain couples TRBV29-1 to TRBJ1-1; D uncertain. V lost 4 bases to trimming and J lost 5 bases, with 11 bases between them. The CDR3 runs to 12 residues. Germline V lookup: CDR1 SQVTM, CDR2 ANQGSEA. Here the CDR3 reads CSVAGWKTEAFF. The CDR3 DNA reads as TGCAGCGTTGCAGGATGGAAAACTGAAGCTTTCTTT.

The chain joins TRBV10-3 to TRBJ1-2, with a tentative D call TRBD1 (6 bases). This CDR3 contains 14 residues. Germline CDR1 is ENHRY and CDR2 is SYGVKD. Trimming removed 6 bases from V and 4 bases from J, with 15 bases in between. DNA of the CDR3: TGTGCCATCAGGGAACAGGACAGTGTCTATGGCTACACCTTC. The encoded protein is CAIREQDSVYGYTF.

This clonotype was recorded a few times. This sequence joins TRBV4-2 and TRBJ2-3; 8 positions match TRBD2. Losses at the gene ends were 0 bases for V and 2 bases for J; bases not matched to a gene: 7. The V gene's germline CDR1 is LGHNA and CDR2 YNFKEQ. This CDR3 has 17 amino acids. The CDR3 loop reads CASSQDLGGRFTDTQYF. DNA for the CDR3: TGTGCCAGCAGCCAAGATCTTGGCGGGAGGTTCACAGATACGCAGTATTTT.

CDR3 sequence: CASSNETVPYEQYF. For the CDR3, the DNA is TGTGCCAGCAGCAACGAGACAGTCCCCTACGAGCAGTACTTC. The V gene is TRBV7-9, the J gene TRBJ2-7, with D maybe TRBD1 (5 bases). Trimming left V 5 bases short and J 2 bases short, with 13 bases between. The CDR3 is made up of 14 amino acids. Germline loops: CDR1 SEHNR, CDR2 FQNEAQ (reference sequence).

The table lists this clonotype with a few counts. This rearrangement joins TRBV9 to TRBJ1-1; possible D gene TRBD1, 6 bases. This CDR3 region has 13 residues. Germline V lookup: CDR1 SGDLS, CDR2 YYNGEE. Trimming took off 4 bases at V and 6 bases at J, with 13 bases between the two ends. The CDR3 sequence is CASSPQGIAEAFF. The CDR3 coding sequence is TGTGCCAGCAGCCCCCAGGGGATTGCTGAAGCTTTCTTT. Filled out from reference TRBV9 and TRBJ1-1, the complete variable domain reads DSGVTQTPKHLITATGQRVTLRCSPRSGDLSVYWYQQSLDQGLQFLIQYYNGEERAKGNILERFSAQQFPDLHSELNLSSLELGDSALYFCASSPQGIAEAFFGQGTRLTVV.

This sequence joins TRBV9 and TRBJ2-7; D gene uncertain. This CDR3 contains 15 residues. Germline V gene data show CDR1 as SGDLS and CDR2 as YYNGEE. V lost 0 bases and J 2 bases, leaving 12 bases between the germline ends. The DNA of the CDR3 is TGTGCCAGCAGCGTAGGTGGTGGGGATGCCTACGAGCAGTACTTC. Residues: CASSVGGGDAYEQYF.